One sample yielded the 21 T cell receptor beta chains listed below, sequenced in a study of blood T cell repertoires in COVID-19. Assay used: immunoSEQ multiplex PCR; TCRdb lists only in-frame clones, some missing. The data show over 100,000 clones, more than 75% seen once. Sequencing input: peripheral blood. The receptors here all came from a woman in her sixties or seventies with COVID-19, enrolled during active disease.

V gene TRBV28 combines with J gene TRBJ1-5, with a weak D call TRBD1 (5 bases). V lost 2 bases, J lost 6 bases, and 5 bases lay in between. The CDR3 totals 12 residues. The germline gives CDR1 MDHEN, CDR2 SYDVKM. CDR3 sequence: CASSLQGQPQHF. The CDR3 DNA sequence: TGTGCCAGCAGTTTACAGGGTCAGCCCCAGCATTTT.

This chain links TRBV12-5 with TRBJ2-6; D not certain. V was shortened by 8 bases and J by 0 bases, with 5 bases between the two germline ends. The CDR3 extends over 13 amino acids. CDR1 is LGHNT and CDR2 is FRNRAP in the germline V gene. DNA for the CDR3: TGTGCTAGTTCGAGCTCTGGGGCCAACGTCCTGACTTTC. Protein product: CASSSSGANVLTF.

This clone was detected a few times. The CDR3, as DNA: TGCAGCGTTGTACCAGCAGGCCTAAACACTGAAGCTTTCTTT. It codes for CSVVPAGLNTEAFF. This chain links TRBV29-1 with TRBJ1-1; D remains ambiguous. Looked up from germline, CDR1 is SQVTM and CDR2 is ANQGSEA. The CDR3 spans 14 residues. V was pared by 4 bases and J by 2 bases, with 14 bases between.

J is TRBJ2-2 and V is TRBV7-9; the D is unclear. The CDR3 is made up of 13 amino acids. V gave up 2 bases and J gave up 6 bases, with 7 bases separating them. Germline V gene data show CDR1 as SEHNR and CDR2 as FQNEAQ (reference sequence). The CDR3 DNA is TGTGCCAGCAGCTTACAGGTCTCCGGGGAGCTGTTTTTT. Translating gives CASSLQVSGELFF.

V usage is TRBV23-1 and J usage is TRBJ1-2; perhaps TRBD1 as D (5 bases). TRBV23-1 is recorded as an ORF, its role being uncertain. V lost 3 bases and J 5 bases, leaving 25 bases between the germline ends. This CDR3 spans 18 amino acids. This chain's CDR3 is CASSHLPEGPAILYGYTF. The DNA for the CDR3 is TGCGCCAGCAGTCACCTCCCGGAGGGACCGGCTATTCTTTATGGCTACACCTTC.

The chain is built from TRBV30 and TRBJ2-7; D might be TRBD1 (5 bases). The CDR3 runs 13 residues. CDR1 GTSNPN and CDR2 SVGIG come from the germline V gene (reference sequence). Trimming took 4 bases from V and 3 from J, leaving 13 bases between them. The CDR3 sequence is CAWKKRTNYEQYF. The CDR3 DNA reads TGTGCCTGGAAAAAAAGGACAAACTACGAGCAGTACTTC.

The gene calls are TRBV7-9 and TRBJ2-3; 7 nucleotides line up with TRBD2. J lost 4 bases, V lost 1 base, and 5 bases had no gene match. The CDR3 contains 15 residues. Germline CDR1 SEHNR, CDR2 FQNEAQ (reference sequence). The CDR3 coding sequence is TGTGCCAGCAGCTTAGGTCTAGCGGAACCAGATACGCAGTATTTT. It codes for CASSLGLAEPDTQYF. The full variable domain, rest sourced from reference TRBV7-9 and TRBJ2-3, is DTGVSQNPRHKITKRGQNVTFRCDPISEHNRLYWYRQTLGQGPEFLTYFQNEAQLEKSRLLSDRFSAERPKGSFSTLEIQRTEQGDSAMYLCASSLGLAEPDTQYFGPGTRLTVL.

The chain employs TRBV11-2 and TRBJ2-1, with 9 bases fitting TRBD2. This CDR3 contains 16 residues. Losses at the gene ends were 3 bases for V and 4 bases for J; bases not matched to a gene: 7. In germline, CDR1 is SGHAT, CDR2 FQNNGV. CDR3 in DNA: TGTGCCAGCAGCTTCCTTAGTAGCGGGGGTTACAATGAGCAGTTCTTC. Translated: CASSFLSSGGYNEQFF.

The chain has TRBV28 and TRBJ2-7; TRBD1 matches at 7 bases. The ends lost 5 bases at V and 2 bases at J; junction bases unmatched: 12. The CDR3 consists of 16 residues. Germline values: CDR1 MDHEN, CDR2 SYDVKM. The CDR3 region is CASSSPGRGKPYEQYF. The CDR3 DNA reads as TGTGCCAGCAGTAGCCCCGGCAGGGGGAAACCCTACGAGCAGTACTTC.

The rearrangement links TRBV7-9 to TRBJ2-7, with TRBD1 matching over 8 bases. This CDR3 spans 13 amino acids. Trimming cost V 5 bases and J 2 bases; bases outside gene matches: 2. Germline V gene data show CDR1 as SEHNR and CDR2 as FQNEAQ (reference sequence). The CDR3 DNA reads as TGTGCCAGCAGCGGACAGGGCCCCTACGAGCAGTACTTC. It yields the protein CASSGQGPYEQYF.

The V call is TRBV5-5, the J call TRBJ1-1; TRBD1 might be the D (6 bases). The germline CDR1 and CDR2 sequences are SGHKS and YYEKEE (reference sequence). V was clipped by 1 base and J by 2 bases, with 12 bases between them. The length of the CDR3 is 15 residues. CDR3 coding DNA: TGTGCCAGCAGCTTGTTACAGGGTTCTAACACTGAAGCTTTCTTT. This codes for CASSLLQGSNTEAFF.

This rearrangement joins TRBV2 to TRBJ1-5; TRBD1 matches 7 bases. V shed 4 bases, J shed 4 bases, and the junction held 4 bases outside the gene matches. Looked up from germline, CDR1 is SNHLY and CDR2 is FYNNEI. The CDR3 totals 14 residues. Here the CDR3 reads CASSAPGQNQPQHF. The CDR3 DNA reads TGTGCCAGCAGTGCCCCGGGACAGAATCAGCCCCAGCATTTT. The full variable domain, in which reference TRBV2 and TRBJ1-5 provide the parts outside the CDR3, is EPEVTQTPSHQVTQMGQEVILRCVPISNHLYFYWYRQILGQKVEFLVSFYNNEISEKSEIFDDQFSVERPDGSNFTLKIRSTKLEDSAMYFCASSAPGQNQPQHFGDGTRLSIL.

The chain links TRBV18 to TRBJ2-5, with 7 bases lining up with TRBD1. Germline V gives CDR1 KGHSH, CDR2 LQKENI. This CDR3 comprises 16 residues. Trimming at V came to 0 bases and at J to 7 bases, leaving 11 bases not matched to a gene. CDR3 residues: CASSPPTTGSVGTQYF. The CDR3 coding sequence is TGTGCCAGCTCACCACCGACGACAGGGTCGGTTGGGACCCAGTACTTC.

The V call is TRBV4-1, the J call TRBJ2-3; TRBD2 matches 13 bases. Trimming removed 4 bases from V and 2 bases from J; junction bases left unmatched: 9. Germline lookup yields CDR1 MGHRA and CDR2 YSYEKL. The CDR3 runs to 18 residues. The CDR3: CASSPRPGLAGTTDTQYF. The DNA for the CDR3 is TGCGCCAGCAGCCCCCGGCCGGGACTAGCGGGGACCACAGATACGCAGTATTTT.

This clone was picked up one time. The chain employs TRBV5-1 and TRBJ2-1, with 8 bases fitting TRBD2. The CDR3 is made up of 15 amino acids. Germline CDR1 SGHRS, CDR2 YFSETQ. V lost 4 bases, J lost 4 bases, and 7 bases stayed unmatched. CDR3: CASSGGGISYNEQFF. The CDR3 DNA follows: TGCGCCAGCAGCGGCGGGGGGATATCTTACAATGAGCAGTTCTTC.

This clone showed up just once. The CDR3 DNA is TGCGCCAGCAGCTTGAGGACAGGGTCCGATCAGCCCCAGCATTTT. It encodes CASSLRTGSDQPQHF. The V call is TRBV5-1, the J call TRBJ1-5; TRBD1 matches at 8 bases. The CDR3 is made up of 15 amino acids. V shed 1 base, J shed 5 bases, and the junction held 5 bases outside the gene matches. The germline V gene encodes CDR1 SGHRS and CDR2 YFSETQ.

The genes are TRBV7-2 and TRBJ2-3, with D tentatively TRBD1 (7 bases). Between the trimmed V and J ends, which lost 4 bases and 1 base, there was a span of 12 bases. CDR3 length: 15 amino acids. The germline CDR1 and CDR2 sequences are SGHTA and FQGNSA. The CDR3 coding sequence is TGTGCCAGCAGCTCAGGGGGGCAACGCACAGATACGCAGTATTTT. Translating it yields CASSSGGQRTDTQYF.

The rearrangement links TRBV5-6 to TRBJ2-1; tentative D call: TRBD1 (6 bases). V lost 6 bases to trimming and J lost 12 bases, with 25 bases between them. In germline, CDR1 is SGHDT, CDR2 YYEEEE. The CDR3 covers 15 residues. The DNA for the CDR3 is TGTGCCAGCATTGACTCAGGGGAATGGTTAGTACCGCAGTTCTTC. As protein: CASIDSGEWLVPQFF.

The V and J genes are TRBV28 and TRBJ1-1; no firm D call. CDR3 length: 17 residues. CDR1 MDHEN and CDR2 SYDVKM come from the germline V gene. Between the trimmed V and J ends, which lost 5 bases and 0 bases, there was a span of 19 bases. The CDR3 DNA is TGTGCCAGCAGTCCCGGGTCGGAGTATTACTTGAACACTGAAGCTTTCTTT. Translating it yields CASSPGSEYYLNTEAFF.

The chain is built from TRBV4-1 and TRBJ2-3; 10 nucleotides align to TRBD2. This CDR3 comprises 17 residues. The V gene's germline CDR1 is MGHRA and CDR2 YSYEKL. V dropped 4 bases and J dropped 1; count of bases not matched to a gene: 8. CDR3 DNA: TGCGCCAGCAGCCCATACCTAGCGGGGGAAGGCACAGATACGCAGTATTTT. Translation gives CASSPYLAGEGTDTQYF.

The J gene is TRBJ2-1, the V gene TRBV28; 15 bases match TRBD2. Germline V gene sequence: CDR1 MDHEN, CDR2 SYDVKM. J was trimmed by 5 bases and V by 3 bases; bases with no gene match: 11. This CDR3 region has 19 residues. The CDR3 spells CASSFWRGLAGGPDNEQFF. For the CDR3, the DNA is TGTGCCAGCAGTTTCTGGCGTGGACTAGCGGGGGGGCCGGACAATGAGCAGTTCTTC. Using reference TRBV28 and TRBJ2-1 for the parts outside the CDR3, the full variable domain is DVKVTQSSRYLVKRTGEKVFLECVQDMDHENMFWYRQDPGLGLRLIYFSYDVKMKEKGDIPEGYSVSREKKERFSLILESASTNQTSMYLCASSFWRGLAGGPDNEQFFGPGTRLTVL.